The rows below give T cell receptor beta chains drawn from one sample of a study of T cell responses to AZD1222 COVID-19 vaccine. TCRdb keeps only in-frame clones here, not all; method: immunoSEQ multiplex PCR. The sample consists of under 200,000 clones, 92% of them appearing once. The input for sequencing was peripheral blood, taken on day 0 of MenACWY control vaccination. The receptor source for this set is an adult in good health. CDR3s include the opening cysteine and the closing phenylalanine or tryptophan. Clone size is not always given. Where it is, it says once, few, many or a class for expanded clones.

>TRBV6-4|NA
CASSDSPGLREQFF
>TRBV5-1|NA
CASSFASGSLNEQFF
>TRBV7-6|NA
CASSPSFGQFSGNTIYF
>TRBV5-6|NA
CASSAVNYEQYF
>TRBV27|NA
CASSPPTGTETGELFF
>TRBV28|NA
CASRVFLGGRNQPQHF
>TRBV21-1|NA
CASRFRQGINYGYTF
>TRBV3-1/TRBV3-2|NA
CASSQLFNPRQGSGYTF
>TRBV27|NA
CASSWQGLSRQYF
>TRBV5-8|NA
CASSPHMGFGQFF
>TRBV11-2|NA
CASSKVGEAFF
>TRBV12-3/TRBV12-4|NA
CASSLNRLFAFF
>TRBV6-2/TRBV6-3|NA
CASSYSTRATEAFF
>TRBV21-1|NA
CATRGKPHF
>TRBV5-4|once
CASSSTTETQYF
>TRBV10-3|once
CAISGGDRLNTEAFF
>TRBV14|NA
CASSQGFGGSAGELFF
>TRBV7-6|NA
CASSLVIGSGNTIYF
>TRBV18|NA
CASSPTNYGYTF
>TRBV19|NA
CATTRRGEYNEQFF
>TRBV28|NA
CASSLTGQGGKETQYF
>TRBV28|NA
CASTPHGTGLYEQYF
>TRBV7-2|NA
CASNSGLRNTEAFF
>TRBV2|NA
CASILPVLVPRDLKQYF
>TRBV5-1|NA
CASSLDSYGYTF
>TRBV11-2|once
CASSLEQRVRLFF
>TRBV6-4|NA
CASSVGGTGETQYF
>TRBV28|once
CASDRQNTEAFF
>TRBV18|NA
CASSPPGLAREQYF
>TRBV21-1|NA
CASSKQWGGLAKNIQYF
>TRBV4-1|NA
CASSHAGQGNGNTIYF
>TRBV6-5|NA
CASRGVSEYNEQFF
>TRBV11-3|NA
CASTLSSPGAGELFF
>TRBV29-1|once
CSVAGAGDTQYF
>TRBV27|NA
CASRDSEGRNSPLHF
>TRBV7-7|NA
CASSQGGSTQYF
>TRBV11-2|NA
CASSSQGRTEAFF
>TRBV11-3|NA
CASSPSGLAGDEQFF
>TRBV5-1|NA
CASRDTDTQYF
>TRBV12-5|NA
CASGLAPGTSGRSEQFF
>TRBV7-2|NA
CASRNDRGYEELFF
>TRBV3-1/TRBV3-2|NA
CASSHDRVWAGYTF